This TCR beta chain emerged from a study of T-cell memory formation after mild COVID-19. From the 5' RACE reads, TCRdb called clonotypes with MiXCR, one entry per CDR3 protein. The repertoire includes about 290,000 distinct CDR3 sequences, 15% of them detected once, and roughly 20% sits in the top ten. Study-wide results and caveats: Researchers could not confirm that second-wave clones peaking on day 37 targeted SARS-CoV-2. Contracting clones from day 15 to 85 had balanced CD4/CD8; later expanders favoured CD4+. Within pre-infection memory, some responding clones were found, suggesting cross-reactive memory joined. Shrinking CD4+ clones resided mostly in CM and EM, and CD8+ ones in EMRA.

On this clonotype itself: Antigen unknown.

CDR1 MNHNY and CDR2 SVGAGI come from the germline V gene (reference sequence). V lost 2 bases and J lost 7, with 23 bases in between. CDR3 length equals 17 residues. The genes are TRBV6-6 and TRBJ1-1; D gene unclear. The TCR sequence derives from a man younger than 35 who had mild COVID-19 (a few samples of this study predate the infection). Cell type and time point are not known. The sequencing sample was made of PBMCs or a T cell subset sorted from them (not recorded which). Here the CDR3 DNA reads TGTGCCAGCAGTTACGCGCCAGGAACCCCTCTATCTATTGAAGCTTTCTTT. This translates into CASSYAPGTPLSIEAFF.